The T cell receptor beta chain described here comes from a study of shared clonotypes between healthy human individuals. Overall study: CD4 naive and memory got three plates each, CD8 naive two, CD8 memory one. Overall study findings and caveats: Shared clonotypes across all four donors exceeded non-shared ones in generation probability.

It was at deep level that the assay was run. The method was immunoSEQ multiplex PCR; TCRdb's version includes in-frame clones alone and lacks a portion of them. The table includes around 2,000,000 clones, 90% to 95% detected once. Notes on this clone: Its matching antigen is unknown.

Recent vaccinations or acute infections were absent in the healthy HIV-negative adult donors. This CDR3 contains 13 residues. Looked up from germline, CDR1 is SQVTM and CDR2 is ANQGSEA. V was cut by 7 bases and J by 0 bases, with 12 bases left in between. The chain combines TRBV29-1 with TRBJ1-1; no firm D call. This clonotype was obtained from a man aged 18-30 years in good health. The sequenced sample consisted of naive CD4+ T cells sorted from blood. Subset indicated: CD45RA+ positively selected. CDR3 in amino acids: CSGRNLMNTEAFF. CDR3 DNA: TGCAGCGGCCGAAACCTTATGAACACTGAAGCTTTCTTT.